This T cell receptor (beta chain) was observed in a study of neurological immune-mediated disorders. Study-level points and caveats: None of the CDR3 amino acid sequences in expanded clones turned up in more than one subject, which points to private repertoires in all groups.

Germline CDR1 reads DFQATT; CDR2 reads SNEGSKA (reference sequence). CDR3 length equals 15 residues. The V end lost 3 bases, the J end lost 2 bases, and 14 bases lay between the germline ends. The sample holds a few counts of this clonotype. Its antigen is as yet unknown. Time point given: longitudinal time-point 2. Unsorted libraries were derived from 2 million PBMCs stored at -80 C. MiXCR was run by TCRdb on the 5' RACE reads, yielding one entry per CDR3 protein. The sample carries 81,000 or so distinct CDR3 sequences, about 12% recorded once. The receptor's source is a female donor with HTLV-1-associated myelopathy (HAM/TSP). The chain uses TRBV20-1 and TRBJ1-3; D call uncertain. Input material: PBMCs. The CDR3 loop reads CSASGLADTGNTIYF. In DNA form, the CDR3 reads TGCAGTGCTAGCGGTTTGGCGGATACTGGAAACACCATATATTTT.